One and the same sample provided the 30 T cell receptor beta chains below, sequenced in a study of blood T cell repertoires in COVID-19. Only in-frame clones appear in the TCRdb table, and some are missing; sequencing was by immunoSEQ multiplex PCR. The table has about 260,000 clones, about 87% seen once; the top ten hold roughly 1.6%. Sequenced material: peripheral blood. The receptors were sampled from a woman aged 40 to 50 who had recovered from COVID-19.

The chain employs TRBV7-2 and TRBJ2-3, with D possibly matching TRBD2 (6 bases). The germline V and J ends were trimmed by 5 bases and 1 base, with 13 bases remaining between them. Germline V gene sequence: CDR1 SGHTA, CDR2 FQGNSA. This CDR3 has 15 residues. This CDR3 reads CASSLGGLGTDTQYF. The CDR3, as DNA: TGTGCCAGCAGCCTCGGAGGGCTGGGCACAGATACGCAGTATTTT. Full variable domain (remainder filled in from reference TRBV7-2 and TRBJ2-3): GAGVSQSPSNKVTEKGKDVELRCDPISGHTALYWYRQSLGQGLEFLIYFQGNSAPDKSGLPSDRFSAERTGGSVSTLTIQRTQQEDSAVYLCASSLGGLGTDTQYFGPGTRLTVL.

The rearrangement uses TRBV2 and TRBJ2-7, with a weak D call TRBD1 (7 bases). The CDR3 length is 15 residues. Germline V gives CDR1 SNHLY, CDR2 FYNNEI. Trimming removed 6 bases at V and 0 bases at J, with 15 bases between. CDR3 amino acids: CASRGRDSTSYEQYF. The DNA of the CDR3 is TGTGCCAGCAGGGGGCGGGACAGTACCTCCTACGAGCAGTACTTC.

The CDR3 region is CASSPGAEGYTF. CDR3 sequence (DNA): TGTGCCAGCAGCCCAGGGGCTGAAGGCTACACCTTC. J is TRBJ1-2 and V is TRBV7-9; TRBD1 might be the D (6 bases). V was pared by 5 bases and J by 8 bases, with 12 bases between. CDR1 and CDR2 (germline): SEHNR, FQNEAQ (reference sequence). The CDR3 totals 12 residues.

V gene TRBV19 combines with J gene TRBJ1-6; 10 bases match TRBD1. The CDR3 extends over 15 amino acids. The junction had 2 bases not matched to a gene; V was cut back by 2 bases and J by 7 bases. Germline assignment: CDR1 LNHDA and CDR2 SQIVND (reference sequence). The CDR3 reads CASSIRTGGNSPLHF. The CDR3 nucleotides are TGTGCCAGTAGTATAAGGACAGGGGGAAATTCACCCCTCCACTTT.

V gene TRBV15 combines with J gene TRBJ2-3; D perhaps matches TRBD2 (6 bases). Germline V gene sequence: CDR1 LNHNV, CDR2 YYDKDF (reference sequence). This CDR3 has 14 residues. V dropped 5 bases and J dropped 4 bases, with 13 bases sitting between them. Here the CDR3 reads CATSPTSRADTQYF. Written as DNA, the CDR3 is TGTGCCACCAGCCCTACTAGCCGGGCAGATACGCAGTATTTT.

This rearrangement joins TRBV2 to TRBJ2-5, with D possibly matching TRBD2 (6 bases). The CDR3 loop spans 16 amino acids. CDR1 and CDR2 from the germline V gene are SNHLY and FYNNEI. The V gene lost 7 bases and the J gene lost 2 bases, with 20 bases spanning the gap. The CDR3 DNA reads TGTGCCAGCACCGGGGCGACTAGGGTTTCACAAGAGACCCAGTACTTC. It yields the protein CASTGATRVSQETQYF. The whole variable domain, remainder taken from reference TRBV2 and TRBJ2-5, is EPEVTQTPSHQVTQMGQEVILRCVPISNHLYFYWYRQILGQKVEFLVSFYNNEISEKSEIFDDQFSVERPDGSNFTLKIRSTKLEDSAMYFCASTGATRVSQETQYFGPGTRLLVL.

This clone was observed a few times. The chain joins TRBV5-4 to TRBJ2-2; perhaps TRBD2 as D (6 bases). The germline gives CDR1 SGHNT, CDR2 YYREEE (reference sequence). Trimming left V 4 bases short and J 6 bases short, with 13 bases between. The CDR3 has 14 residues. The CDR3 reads CASSVRLDPGELFF. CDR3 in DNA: TGTGCCAGCAGCGTCCGACTAGATCCCGGGGAGCTGTTTTTT.

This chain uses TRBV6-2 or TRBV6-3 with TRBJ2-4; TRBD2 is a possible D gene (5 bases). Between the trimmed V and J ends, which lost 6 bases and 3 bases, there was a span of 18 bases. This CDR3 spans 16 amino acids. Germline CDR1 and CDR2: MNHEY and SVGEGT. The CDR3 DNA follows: TGTGCCAGCAGCAACCTTTTCGGGGAAGACAAAAACATTCAGTACTTC. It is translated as CASSNLFGEDKNIQYF.

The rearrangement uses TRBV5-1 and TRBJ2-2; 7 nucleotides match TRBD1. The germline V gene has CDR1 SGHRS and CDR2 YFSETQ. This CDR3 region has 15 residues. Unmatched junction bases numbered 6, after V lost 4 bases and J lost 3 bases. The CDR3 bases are TGCGCCAGCAGCATTCTGACAGGGTACACCGGGGAGCTGTTTTTT. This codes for CASSILTGYTGELFF.

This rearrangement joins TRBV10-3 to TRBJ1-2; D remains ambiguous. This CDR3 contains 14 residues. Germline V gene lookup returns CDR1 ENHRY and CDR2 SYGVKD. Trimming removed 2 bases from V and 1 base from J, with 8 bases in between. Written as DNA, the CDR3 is TGTGCCATCAGTGAGGGCCTGAATAACTATGGCTACACCTTC. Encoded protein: CAISEGLNNYGYTF.

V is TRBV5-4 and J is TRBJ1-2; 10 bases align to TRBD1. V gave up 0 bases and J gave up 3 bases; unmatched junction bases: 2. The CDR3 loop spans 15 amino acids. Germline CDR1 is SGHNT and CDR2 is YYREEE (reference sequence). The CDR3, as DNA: TGTGCCAGCAGCTTGGTAGGACAGGGGGACTATGGCTACACCTTC. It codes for CASSLVGQGDYGYTF.

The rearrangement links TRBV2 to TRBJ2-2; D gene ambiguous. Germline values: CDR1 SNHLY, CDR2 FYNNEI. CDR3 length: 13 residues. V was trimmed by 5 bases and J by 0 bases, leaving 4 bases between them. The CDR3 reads CASSPANTGELFF. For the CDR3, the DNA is TGTGCCAGCAGTCCGGCGAACACCGGGGAGCTGTTTTTT.

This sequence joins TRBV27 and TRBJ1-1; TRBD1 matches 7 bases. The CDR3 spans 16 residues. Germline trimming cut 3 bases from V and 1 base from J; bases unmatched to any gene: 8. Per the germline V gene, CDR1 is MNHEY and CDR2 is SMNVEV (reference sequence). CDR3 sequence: CASSFAYRQGNTEAFF. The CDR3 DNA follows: TGTGCCAGCAGTTTTGCGTATAGACAGGGGAACACTGAAGCTTTCTTT.

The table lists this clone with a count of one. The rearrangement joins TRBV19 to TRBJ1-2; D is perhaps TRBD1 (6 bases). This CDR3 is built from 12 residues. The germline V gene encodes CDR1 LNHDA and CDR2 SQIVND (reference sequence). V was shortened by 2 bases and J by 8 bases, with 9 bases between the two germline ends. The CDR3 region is CASSITGIGYTF. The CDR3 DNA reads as TGTGCCAGTAGTATAACAGGGATAGGCTACACCTTC.

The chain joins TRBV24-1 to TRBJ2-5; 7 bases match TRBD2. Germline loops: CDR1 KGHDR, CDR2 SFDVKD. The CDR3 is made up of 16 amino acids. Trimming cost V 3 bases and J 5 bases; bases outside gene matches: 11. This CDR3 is CATSDPKAGMSETQYF. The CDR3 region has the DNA TGTGCCACCAGTGATCCCAAAGCGGGGATGAGTGAGACCCAGTACTTC.

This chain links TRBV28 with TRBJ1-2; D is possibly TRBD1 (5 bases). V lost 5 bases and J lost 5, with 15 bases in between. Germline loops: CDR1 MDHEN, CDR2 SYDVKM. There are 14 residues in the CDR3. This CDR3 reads CASSLPTRQYGYTF. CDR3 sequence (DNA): TGTGCCAGCAGTCTCCCAACCCGACAGTATGGCTACACCTTC.

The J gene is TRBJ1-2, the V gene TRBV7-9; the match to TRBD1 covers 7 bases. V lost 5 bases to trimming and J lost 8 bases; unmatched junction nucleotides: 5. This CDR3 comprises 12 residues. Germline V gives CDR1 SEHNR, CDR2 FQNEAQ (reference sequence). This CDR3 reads CASSRTGDGYTF. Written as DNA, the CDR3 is TGTGCCAGCAGCCGTACAGGGGACGGCTACACCTTC.

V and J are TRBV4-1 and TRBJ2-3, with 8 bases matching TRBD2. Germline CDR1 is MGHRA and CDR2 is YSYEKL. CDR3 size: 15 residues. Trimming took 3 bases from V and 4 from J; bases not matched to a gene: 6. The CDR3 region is CASSQGGLVPDTQYF. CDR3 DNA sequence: TGCGCCAGCAGCCAGGGGGGACTAGTCCCAGATACGCAGTATTTT.

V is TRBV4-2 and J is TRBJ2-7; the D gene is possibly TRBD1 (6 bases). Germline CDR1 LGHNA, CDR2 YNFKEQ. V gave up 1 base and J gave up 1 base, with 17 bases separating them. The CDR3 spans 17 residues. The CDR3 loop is CASSQVGWGPLSYEQYF. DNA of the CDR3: TGTGCCAGCAGCCAAGTAGGTTGGGGGCCGCTTTCCTACGAGCAGTACTTC.

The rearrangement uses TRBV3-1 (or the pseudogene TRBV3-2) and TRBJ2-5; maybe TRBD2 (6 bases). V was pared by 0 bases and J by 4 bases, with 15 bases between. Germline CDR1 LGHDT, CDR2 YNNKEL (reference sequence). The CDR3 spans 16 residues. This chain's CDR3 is CASSQDRVRRGETQYF. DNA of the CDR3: TGTGCCAGCAGCCAAGATCGAGTCAGGAGGGGAGAGACCCAGTACTTC.

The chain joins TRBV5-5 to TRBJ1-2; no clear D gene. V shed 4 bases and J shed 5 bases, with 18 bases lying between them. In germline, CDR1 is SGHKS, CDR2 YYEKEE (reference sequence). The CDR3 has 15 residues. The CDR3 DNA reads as TGTGCCAGCAGCGCTTCGGGTTCCGCGGCATATGGCTACACCTTC. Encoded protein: CASSASGSAAYGYTF.

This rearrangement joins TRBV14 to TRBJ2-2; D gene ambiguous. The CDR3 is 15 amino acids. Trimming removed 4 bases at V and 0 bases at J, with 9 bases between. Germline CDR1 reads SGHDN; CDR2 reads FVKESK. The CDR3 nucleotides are TGTGCCAGCAGCCTTCCCGGAGCGAACACCGGGGAGCTGTTTTTT. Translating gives CASSLPGANTGELFF.

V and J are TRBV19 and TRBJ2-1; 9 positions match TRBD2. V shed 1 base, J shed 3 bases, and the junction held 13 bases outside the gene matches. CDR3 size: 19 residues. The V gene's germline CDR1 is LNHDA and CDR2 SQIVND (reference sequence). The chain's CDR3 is CASSIVGMASGAYYNEQFF. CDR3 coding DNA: TGTGCCAGTAGTATAGTAGGAATGGCTAGCGGGGCCTACTACAATGAGCAGTTCTTC. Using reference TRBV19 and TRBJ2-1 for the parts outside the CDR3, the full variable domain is DGGITQSPKYLFRKEGQNVTLSCEQNLNHDAMYWYRQDPGQGLRLIYYSQIVNDFQKGDIAEGYSVSREKKESFPLTVTSAQKNPTAFYLCASSIVGMASGAYYNEQFFGPGTRLTVL.

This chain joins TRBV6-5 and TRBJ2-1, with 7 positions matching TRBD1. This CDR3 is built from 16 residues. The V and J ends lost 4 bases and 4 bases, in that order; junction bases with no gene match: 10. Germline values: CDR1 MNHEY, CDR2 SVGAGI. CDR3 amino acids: CASSSLKQGSYNEQFF. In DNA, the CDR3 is TGTGCCAGCAGTTCCCTAAAACAGGGGTCATACAATGAGCAGTTCTTC.

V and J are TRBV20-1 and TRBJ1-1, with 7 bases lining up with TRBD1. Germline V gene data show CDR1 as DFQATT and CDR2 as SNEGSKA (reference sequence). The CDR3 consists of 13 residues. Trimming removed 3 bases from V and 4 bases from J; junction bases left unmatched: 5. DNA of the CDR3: TGCAGTGCTAGTAGGGGGCCGGTCACTGAAGCTTTCTTT. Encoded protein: CSASRGPVTEAFF.

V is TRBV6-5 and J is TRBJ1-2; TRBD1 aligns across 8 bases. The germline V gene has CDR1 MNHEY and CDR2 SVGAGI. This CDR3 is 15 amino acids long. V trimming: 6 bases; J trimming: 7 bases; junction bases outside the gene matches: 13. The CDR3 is CASSPSRTGIGGYTF. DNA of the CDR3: TGTGCCAGCAGCCCCAGCCGGACAGGGATCGGTGGCTACACCTTC.

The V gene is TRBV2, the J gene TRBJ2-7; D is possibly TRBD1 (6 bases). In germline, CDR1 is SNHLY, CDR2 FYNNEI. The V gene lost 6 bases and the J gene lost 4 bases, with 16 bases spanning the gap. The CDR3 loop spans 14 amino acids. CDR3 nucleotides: TGTGCCAGCAGCCCGACAGGCCAACCGTACGAGCAGTACTTC. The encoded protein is CASSPTGQPYEQYF.

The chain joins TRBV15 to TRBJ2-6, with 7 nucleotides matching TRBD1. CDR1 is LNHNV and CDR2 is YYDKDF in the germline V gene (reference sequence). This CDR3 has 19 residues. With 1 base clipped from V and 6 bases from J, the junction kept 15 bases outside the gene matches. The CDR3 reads CATSRADRIKVGKANVLTF. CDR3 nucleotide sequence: TGTGCCACCAGCAGAGCGGACAGGATAAAAGTCGGTAAGGCCAACGTCCTGACTTTC.

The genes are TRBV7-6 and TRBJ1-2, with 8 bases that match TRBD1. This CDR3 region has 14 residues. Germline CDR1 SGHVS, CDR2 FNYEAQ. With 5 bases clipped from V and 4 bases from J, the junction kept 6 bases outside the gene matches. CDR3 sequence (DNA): TGTGCCAGCAGCGACCGACAGGGGACCTATGGCTACACCTTC. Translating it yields CASSDRQGTYGYTF.

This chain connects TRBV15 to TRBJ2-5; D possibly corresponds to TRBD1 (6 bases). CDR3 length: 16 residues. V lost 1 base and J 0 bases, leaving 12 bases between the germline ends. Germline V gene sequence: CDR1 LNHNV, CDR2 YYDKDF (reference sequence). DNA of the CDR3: TGTGCCACCAGCAGAGGCCTCCGGGACAACCAAGAGACCCAGTACTTC. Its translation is CATSRGLRDNQETQYF.